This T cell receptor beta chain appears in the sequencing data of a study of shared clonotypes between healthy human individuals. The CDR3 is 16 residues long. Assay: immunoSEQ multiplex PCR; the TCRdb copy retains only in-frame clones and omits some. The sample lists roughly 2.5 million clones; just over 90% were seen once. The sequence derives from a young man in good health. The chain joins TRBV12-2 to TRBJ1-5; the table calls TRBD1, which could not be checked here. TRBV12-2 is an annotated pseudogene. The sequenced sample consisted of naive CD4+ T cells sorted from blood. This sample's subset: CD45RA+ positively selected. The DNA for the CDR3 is TGTGCAAGTCGCGCTCGGGACAGGGAAAGGAATCAGCCCCAGCATTTT. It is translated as CASRARDRERNQPQHF.